This T cell receptor (beta chain) came from a study of beta chain features in type 1 diabetes. The investigators reverse transcribed all of the isolated RNA, so they sequenced expressed TCRB transcripts. Some clones are missing from TCRdb's copy, which holds only in-frame ones; the method was immunoSEQ multiplex PCR. The data show about 360,000 clones, over 9.5% seen once. CDR3 size: 13 residues. Trimming removed 3 bases from V and 8 bases from J, with 13 bases in between. CDR1 and CDR2 from the germline V gene are KGHSH and LQKENI. Overall study results and limits: Compared to healthy donors, patients appeared to have naive, central memory and Treg TCRB repertoires that were more alike.

This clone was seen a few times. Its antigen remains unknown. This chain links TRBV18 with TRBJ1-2; no firm D call. The sequence came from a man aged 18 to 29 in good health. Sequencing used naive CD4+ T cells from blood. CDR3 region: CASSPFNGEGYTF. In nucleotides, the CDR3 is TGTGCCAGCTCACCCTTCAATGGGGAGGGCTACACCTTC.